Reported below is one T cell receptor beta chain. Its target antigen remains unknown. Base qualities are missing; no much larger clone stands one base away. Using the deep immunoSEQ assay, TCR CDR3 regions were amplified from genomic DNA by multiplex PCR. For each cell subset, the extracted genomic DNA was distributed evenly across all wells of several immunoSEQ 96-well plates, and each plate served as one replicate. Each replicate PCR for sorted subsets received about 0.2 ug genomic DNA, equal to about 29,000 T cell genomes. Purified libraries were measured with a Qubit 3.0 fluorometer, size-checked on a Bioanalyzer 2100, and measured again with the KAPA Library Quantification kit. Every immunoSEQ 96-well plate was sequenced on a dedicated single-read 150-cycle Illumina NextSeq 550 flow cell. In the paper's pipeline: Because the immunoSEQ output held only junctional sequences and lacked quality scores, the filtering could not match the filtering applied to full-length reads. To assign V/J genes and CDR3, sequences were annotated using PyIR, a Python wrapper for IgBLAST v1.9, with IMGT germline references. Reads were filtered out if the reads had weak V/J assignments (E-value above 1e-6), no CDR3, stop codons, out-of-frame junctions, or ambiguous translated residues. V3J clonotypes were defined as sequences sharing the same inferred V gene, J gene, and CDR3 amino acid sequence. Percentage overlap between repertoires was computed as shared unique clonotypes divided by the size of the smaller repertoire. Richness of each repertoire was evaluated using RTK rarefaction, the Chao1 estimator, and Recon v2.1 estimates of unobserved clonotypes. For all TCRbeta clonotypes obtained by the gDNA method from a few donors, generation probabilities were computed with OLGA. What TCRdb holds here is the immuneACCESS table cut down to in-frame rearrangements. Part of the clones is not present; checked against another copy, under half of the missing clones reflect an unresolved V gene, and the others are unexplained. Clonal size and the V and J genes are those of that table, whereas D and trimming came from the DNA. The sample has about 2 million clones on record, roughly 95% of them singletons. Around 1.1% of the sample rests with the top ten.

The data stem from a study of shared clonotypes between healthy human individuals (TCRdb year 2020). In the study overall: The cohort included a few men and a couple of women between 18 and 49 years of age. Libraries were prepared and TCR repertoires were sequenced by different laboratories using diverse techniques, in order to increase sequencing depth and limit assay-specific biases. For each donor, CD4 naive and CD4 memory were each run on three plates, CD8 naive on two plates, and CD8 memory on one plate. Per donor, leukapheresis produced somewhere between about 0.8 and 9.5 billion PBMCs. The study deeply sequenced blood TCR repertoires of about 5 healthy adults to estimate repertoire size and the extent of clonotype sharing between individuals. Overall study results and their limits: The genetic and exposure-history diversity represented was limited by the small number of donors. Clonotypes shared by all four sorted-subset donors showed higher generation probabilities than non-shared clonotypes. Across a handful of donors, approximately 5% of naive CD4, roughly 3.5% of naive CD8, 2% to 2.5% of memory CD4, and 0.3% to 0.45% of memory CD8 clonotypes were shared. Only blood was sampled, and tissue TCR repertoires likely differ from those in blood. Even with the large sequencing depth, rarefaction of the sorted-subset datasets indicated that sequencing was incomplete. Naive subsets generally had larger estimated clonotype richness than memory subsets did. Pairwise subsampling indicated that sequencing depth was expected to affect the degree of clonotype sharing among donors.

CD8 naive samples were obtained by positive selection for CCR7 among CD45RO-negative cells, yielding a CD45RA+CCR7+ population from which TemRA cells were excluded. Healthy HIV-negative adults with no recently reported acute infections or vaccinations were included as donors. Every donor was a Caucasian adult residing in Nashville, Tennessee, USA. After blood collection by leukapheresis, PBMCs were isolated using Ficoll-Histopaque density gradient centrifugation and then cryopreserved in the vapor phase of liquid nitrogen. Analytical flow cytometry was used to check the purity and quantity of each magnetically sorted T cell population. From each sorted fraction, genomic DNA was isolated and quantified by UV absorbance on a Nanodrop 2000c. V is cut back by 4 bases and J by 5 bases, with 4 bases in the junction unmatched. CDR1 and CDR2 are drawn from the germline V gene (reference sequence): SGHNT, YYREEE. From its cysteine to its phenylalanine, the CDR3 spans 14 amino acids. Just CDR3 DNA is preserved here, 42 bases in frame from base 1.

The sequenced sample was naive CD8+ T cells sorted from blood. The cell subset or site label, as the study defines it: CD45RA+CCR7+. The clonotype was recovered from a man aged 18 to 35 in good health. This chain is built from TRBV5-4 and TRBJ2-1, with 9 bases matching TRBD1. The nucleotide sequence reads TGTGCCAGCAGCGGGGGACAGGGTCACAATGAGCAGTTCTTC. Translated, this gives CASSGGQGHNEQFF.